This T cell receptor (beta chain) was captured in a study of T-cell memory formation after mild COVID-19 (dated by TCRdb to 2020 to 2023). Looking at the study overall: TCR sequence clusters from the two donors were largely donor specific. In a couple of donors, T-cell clones that expanded and contracted after mild COVID-19 were followed by sequencing TCRalpha and TCRbeta repertoires longitudinally. Two young, previously healthy adult volunteers, one female and one male, were included in the cohort. The study at large found these results: Contracting CD4+ clones were located mainly in the CM and EM memory subsets, whereas CD8+ clones were found to be enriched in EMRA. Only a couple of mild cases were covered in the study, and larger cohorts including severe cases with pre-infection samples were considered necessary. The detection of some responding clones in pre-infection memory suggests that pre-existing cross-reactive memory T cells joined the SARS-CoV-2 response. Clones contracting from day 15 to 85 had balanced CD4/CD8 phenotypes, while a second wave expanding from day 15 to 37 was biased towards CD4+. SARS-CoV-2 specificity of the second-wave clones peaking on day 37 was not confirmed.

This clonotype came up a few times. Its antigen is unknown. Base-call qualities are not available, and no considerably larger clone is one nucleotide away. Sequencing instrument: Illumina NovaSeq 6000. Using 5'RACE with constant-segment primers, TCRalpha and TCRbeta cDNA libraries were constructed, with sample barcodes and unique molecular identifiers added in the process. RNA was extracted from every sample with Trizol reagent. The libraries were amplified in two PCR steps, and the second step added a second sample barcode and Illumina TruSeq adapters. Sequencing of libraries was performed on an Illumina NovaSeq with 2 x 150 bp paired-end reads. The authors' analysis ran thus. With migec v1.2.7, reads were demultiplexed and then collapsed into UMI-guided consensus sequences. Using mixcr v2.1.11, UMI consensuses were aligned to TRA and TRB V and J templates and then assembled into clonotypes. Expanded or contracted clonotypes were those called significant by both edgeR and NoisET, with noise models trained on biological replicates. For edgeR calls, the thresholds were a false discovery rate-adjusted p below 0.01 and a log2 fold-change of 1. As an exploratory analysis of dynamics, PCA with hierarchical clustering was applied to max-normalized trajectories of the 1000 most abundant clonotypes. Separately sequenced CD4+ and CD8+ repertoires were used to assign the CD4 or CD8 phenotype of responding clones. TCRdb reworked the public reads: Q25 trimming with fastp, MiXCR clone assembly, productive beta chains retained. Here each entry gathers all rows of one CDR3 protein and keeps the most common genes and DNA. The V and J calls were not made by the authors but by TCRdb's processing. The table for this sample lists 450,000 or so distinct CDR3 sequences; roughly 23% of them were counted only once. Clones ranked in the top ten supply around 12% of the sample.

For CDR1 and CDR2, the germline V gene (reference sequence) lists DFQATT and SNEGSKA. Between the V and J ends, shortened by 0 bases and 7 bases respectively, the junction contains 7 bases. The CDR3 sequence holds 12 residues, the cysteine and phenylalanine included. CDR3 DNA is the only sequence kept; it has 36 bases, read in frame from the first base. Ficoll-Paque density gradient centrifugation was used to isolate PBMCs. The receptor's source is an adult woman who had mild COVID-19 (a few samples of this study predate the infection). The sample titles of this study are shuffled in the database, so cell type and time point are left out; the donor was told from shared clones. Sequenced material: PBMCs or a T cell subset sorted from them (not recorded which). The rearranged segments are TRBV20-1 and TRBJ2-4, with no reliable assignment of the D segment. The sequence in DNA is TGCAGTGCTAGAGACCAGGTGAACATTCAGTACTTC. Translated, this gives CSARDQVNIQYF.